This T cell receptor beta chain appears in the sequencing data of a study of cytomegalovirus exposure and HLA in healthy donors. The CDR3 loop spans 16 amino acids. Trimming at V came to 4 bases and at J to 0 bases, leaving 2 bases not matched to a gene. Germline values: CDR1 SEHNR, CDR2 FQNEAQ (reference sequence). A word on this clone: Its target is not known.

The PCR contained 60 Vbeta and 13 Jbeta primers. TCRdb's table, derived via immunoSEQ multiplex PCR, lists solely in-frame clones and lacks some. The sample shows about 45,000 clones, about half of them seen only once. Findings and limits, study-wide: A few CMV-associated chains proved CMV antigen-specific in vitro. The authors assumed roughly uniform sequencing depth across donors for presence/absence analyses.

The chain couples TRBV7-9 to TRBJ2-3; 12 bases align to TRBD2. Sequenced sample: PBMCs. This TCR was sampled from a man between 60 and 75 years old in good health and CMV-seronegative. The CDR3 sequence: CASSSGLAGSTDTQYF. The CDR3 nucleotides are TGTGCCAGCAGCTCTGGACTAGCGGGAAGCACAGATACGCAGTATTTT. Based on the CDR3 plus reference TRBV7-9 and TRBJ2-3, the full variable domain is DTGVSQNPRHKITKRGQNVTFRCDPISEHNRLYWYRQTLGQGPEFLTYFQNEAQLEKSRLLSDRFSAERPKGSFSTLEIQRTEQGDSAMYLCASSSGLAGSTDTQYFGPGTRLTVL.